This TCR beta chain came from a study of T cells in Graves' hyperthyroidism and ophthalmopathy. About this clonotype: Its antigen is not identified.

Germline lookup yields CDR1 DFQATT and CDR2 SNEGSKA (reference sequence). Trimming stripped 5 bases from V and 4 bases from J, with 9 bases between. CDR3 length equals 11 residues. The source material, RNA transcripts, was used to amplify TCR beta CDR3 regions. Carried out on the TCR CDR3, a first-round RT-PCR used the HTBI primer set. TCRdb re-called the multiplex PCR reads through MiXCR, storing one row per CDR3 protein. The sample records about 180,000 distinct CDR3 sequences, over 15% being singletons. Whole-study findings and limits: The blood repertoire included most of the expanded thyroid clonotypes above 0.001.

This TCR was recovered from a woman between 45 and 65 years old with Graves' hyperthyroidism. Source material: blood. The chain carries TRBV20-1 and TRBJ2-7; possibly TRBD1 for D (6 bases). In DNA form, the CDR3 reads TGCAGTGCTGCCACAGGGTACGAGCAGTACTTC. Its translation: CSAATGYEQYF.